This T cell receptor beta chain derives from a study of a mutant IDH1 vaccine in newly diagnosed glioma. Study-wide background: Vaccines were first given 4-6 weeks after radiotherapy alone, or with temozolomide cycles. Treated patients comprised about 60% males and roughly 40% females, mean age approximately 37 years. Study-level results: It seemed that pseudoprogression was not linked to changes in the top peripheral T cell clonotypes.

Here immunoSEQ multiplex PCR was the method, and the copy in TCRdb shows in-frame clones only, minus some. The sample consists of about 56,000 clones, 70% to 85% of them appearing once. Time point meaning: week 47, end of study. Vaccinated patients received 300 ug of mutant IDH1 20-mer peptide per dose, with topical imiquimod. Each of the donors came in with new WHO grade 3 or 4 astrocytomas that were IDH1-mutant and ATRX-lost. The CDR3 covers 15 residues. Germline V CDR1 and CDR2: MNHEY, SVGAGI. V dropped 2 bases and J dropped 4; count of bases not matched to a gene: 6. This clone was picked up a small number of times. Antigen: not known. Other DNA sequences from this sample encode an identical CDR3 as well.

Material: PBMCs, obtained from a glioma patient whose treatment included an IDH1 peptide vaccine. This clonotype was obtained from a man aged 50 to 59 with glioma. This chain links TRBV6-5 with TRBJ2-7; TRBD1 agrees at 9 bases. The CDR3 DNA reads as TGTGCCAGCAGTTACGATCCGGGACAGGGATACGAGCAGTACTTC. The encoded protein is CASSYDPGQGYEQYF.